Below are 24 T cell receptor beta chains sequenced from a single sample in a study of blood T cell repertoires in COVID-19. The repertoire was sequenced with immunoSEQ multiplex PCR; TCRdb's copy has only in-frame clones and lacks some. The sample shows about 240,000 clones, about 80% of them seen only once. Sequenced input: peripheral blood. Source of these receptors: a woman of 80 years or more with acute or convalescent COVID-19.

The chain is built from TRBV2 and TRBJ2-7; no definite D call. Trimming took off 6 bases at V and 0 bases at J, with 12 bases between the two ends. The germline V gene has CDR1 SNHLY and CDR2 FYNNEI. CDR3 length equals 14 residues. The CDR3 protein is CASSRELSSYEQYF. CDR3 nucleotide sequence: TGTGCCAGCAGCCGAGAACTAAGCTCCTACGAGCAGTACTTC.

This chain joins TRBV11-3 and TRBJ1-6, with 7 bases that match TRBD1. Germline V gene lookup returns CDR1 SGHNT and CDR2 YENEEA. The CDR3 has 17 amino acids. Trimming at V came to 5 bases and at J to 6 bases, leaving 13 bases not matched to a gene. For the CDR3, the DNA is TGTGCCAGCAGCCTTCCACCGCGCCGGGACAGTAATTCACCCCTCCACTTT. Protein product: CASSLPPRRDSNSPLHF. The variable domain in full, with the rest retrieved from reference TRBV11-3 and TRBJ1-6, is EAGVVQSPRYKIIEKKQPVAFWCNPISGHNTLYWYLQNLGQGPELLIRYENEEAVDDSQLPKDRFSAERLKGVDSTLKIQPAELGDSAVYLCASSLPPRRDSNSPLHFGNGTRLTVT.

The CDR3 DNA reads as TGTGCCAGCAGTCTACAGGGATATACTGAAGCTTTCTTT. Its protein product is CASSLQGYTEAFF. V and J are TRBV6-5 and TRBJ1-1; possibly TRBD1 for D (6 bases). CDR1 MNHEY and CDR2 SVGAGI come from the germline V gene. The CDR3 contains 13 residues. V dropped 5 bases and J dropped 5 bases, with 12 bases sitting between them.

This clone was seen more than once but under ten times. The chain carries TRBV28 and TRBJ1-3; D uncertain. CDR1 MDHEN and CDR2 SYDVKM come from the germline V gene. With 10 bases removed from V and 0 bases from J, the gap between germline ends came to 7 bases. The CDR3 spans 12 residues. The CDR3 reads CATRSSGNTIYF. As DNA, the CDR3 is TGTGCCACCCGGAGCTCTGGAAACACCATATATTTT.

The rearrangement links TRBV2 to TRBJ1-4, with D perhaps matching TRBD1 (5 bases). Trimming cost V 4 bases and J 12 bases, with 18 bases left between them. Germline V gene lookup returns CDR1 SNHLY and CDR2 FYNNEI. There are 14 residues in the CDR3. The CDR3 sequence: CASSAQTAGGELFF. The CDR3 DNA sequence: TGTGCCAGCAGTGCCCAGACCGCCGGGGGGGAACTGTTTTTT.

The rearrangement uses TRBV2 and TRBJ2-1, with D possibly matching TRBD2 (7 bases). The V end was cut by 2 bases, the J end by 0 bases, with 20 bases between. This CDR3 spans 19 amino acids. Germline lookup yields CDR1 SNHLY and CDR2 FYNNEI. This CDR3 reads CASSERTDYRGASYNEQFF. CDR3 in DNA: TGTGCCAGCAGTGAAAGGACAGACTACCGGGGGGCCTCCTACAATGAGCAGTTCTTC.

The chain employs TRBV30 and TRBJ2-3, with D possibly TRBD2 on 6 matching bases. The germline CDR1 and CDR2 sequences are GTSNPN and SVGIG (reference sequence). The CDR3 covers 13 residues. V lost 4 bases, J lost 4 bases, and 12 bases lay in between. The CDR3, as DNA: TGTGCCTGGACCACCGGGGGTGCAGATACGCAGTATTTT. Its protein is CAWTTGGADTQYF.

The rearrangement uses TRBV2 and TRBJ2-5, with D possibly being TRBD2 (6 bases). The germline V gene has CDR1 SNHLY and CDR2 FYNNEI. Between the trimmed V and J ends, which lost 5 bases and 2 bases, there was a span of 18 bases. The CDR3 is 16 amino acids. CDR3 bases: TGTGCCAGCAGTTCACAACTCTCAGCGGGTCAAGAGACCCAGTACTTC. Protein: CASSSQLSAGQETQYF.

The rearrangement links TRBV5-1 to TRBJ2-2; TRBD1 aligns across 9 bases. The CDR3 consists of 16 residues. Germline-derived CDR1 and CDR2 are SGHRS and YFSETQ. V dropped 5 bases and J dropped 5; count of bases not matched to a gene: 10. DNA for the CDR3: TGCGCCAGCAGGCCACAGGGGGCCTTAGGTACCGGGGAGCTGTTTTTT. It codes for CASRPQGALGTGELFF.

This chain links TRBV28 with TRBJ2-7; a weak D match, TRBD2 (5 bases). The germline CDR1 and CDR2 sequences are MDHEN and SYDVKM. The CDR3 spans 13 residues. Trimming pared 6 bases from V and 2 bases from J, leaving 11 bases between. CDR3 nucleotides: TGTGCCAGCAGCCGGGGATCTACCTACGAGCAGTACTTC. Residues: CASSRGSTYEQYF.

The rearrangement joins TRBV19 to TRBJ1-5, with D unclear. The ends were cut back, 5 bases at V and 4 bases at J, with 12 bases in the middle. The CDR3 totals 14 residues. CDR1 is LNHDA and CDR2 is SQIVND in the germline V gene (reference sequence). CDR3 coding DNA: TGTGCCAGTAGTGCGGGAAAACGGAATCAGCCCCAGCATTTT. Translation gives CASSAGKRNQPQHF. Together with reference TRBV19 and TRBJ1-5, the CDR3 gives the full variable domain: DGGITQSPKYLFRKEGQNVTLSCEQNLNHDAMYWYRQDPGQGLRLIYYSQIVNDFQKGDIAEGYSVSREKKESFPLTVTSAQKNPTAFYLCASSAGKRNQPQHFGDGTRLSIL.

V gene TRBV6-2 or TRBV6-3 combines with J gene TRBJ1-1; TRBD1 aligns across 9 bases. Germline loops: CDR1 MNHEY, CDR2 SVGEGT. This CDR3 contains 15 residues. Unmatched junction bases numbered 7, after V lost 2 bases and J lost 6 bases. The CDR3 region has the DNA TGTGCCAGCAGTTACGGGGGGACAGGGACTGCTGAAGCTTTCTTT. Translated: CASSYGGTGTAEAFF.

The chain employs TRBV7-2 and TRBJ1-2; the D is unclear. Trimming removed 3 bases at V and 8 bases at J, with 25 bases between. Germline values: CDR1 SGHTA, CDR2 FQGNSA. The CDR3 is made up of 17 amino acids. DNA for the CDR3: TGTGCCAGCAGCTTTTTTCCTGGTACCGCTGTGCTAGAGGGCTACACCTTC. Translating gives CASSFFPGTAVLEGYTF.

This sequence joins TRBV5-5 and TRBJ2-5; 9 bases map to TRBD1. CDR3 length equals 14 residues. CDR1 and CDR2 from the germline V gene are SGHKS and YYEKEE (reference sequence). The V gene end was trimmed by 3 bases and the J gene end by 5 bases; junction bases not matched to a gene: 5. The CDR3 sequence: CASSYPGTGETQYF. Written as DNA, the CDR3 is TGTGCCAGCAGCTACCCCGGGACAGGGGAGACCCAGTACTTC. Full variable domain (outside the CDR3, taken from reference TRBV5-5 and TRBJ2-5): DAGVTQSPTHLIKTRGQQVTLRCSPISGHKSVSWYQQVLGQGPQFIFQYYEKEERGRGNFPDRFSARQFPNYSSELNVNALLLGDSALYLCASSYPGTGETQYFGPGTRLLVL.

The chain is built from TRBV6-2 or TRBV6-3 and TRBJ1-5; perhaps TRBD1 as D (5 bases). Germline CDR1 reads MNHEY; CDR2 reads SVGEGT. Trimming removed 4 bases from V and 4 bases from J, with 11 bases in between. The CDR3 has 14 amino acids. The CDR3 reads CASSSYGGNQPQHF. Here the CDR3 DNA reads TGTGCCAGCAGTTCCTACGGGGGGAATCAGCCCCAGCATTTT.

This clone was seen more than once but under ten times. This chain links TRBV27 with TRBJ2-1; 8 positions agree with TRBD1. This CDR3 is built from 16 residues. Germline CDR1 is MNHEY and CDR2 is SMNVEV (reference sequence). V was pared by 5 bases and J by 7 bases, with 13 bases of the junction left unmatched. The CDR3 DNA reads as TGTGCCAGCAGTCCAATTCAGGGGGCGGTGGTAAATGAGCAGTTCTTC. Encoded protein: CASSPIQGAVVNEQFF.

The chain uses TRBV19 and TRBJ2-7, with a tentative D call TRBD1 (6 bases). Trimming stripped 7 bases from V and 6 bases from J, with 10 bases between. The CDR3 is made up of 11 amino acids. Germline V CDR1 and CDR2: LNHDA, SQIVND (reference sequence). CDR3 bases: TGTGCCAGTAACCAAGGGGGCGAGCAGTACTTC. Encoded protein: CASNQGGEQYF. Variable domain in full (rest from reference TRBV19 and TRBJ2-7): DGGITQSPKYLFRKEGQNVTLSCEQNLNHDAMYWYRQDPGQGLRLIYYSQIVNDFQKGDIAEGYSVSREKKESFPLTVTSAQKNPTAFYLCASNQGGEQYFGPGTRLTVT.

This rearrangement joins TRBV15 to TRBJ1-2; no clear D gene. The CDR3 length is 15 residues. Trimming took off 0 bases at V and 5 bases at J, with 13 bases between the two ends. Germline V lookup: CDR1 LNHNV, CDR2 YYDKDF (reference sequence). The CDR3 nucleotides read TGTGCCACCAGCAGAGATAGAACAGAGGGTTATGGCTACACCTTC. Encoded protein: CATSRDRTEGYGYTF. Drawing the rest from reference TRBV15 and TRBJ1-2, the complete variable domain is DAMVIQNPRYQVTQFGKPVTLSCSQTLNHNVMYWYQQKSSQAPKLLFHYYDKDFNNEADTPDNFQSRRPNTSFCFLDIRSPGLGDTAMYLCATSRDRTEGYGYTFGSGTRLTVV.

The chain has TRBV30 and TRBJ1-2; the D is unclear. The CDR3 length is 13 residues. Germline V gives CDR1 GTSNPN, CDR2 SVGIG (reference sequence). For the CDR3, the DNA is TGTGCTATCCTACAGAGAAACCGCTATGGCTACACCTTC. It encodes CAILQRNRYGYTF.

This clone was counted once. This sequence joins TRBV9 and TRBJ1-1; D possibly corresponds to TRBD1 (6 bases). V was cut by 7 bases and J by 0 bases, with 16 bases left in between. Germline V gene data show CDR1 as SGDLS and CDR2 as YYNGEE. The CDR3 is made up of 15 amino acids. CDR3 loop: CASVLWGQMNTEAFF. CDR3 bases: TGTGCCAGCGTCCTGTGGGGGCAGATGAACACTGAAGCTTTCTTT.

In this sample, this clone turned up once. In DNA, the CDR3 is TGTGCCAGCAGTCGGGACAGGGGGCTCTCACCCCTCCACTTT. Translating it yields CASSRDRGLSPLHF. The chain uses TRBV6-2 or TRBV6-3 and TRBJ1-6; 12 nucleotides agree with TRBD1. The CDR3 sequence is 14 residues long. V was pared by 5 bases and J by 10 bases, with 3 bases of the junction left unmatched. Germline assignment: CDR1 MNHEY and CDR2 SVGEGT.

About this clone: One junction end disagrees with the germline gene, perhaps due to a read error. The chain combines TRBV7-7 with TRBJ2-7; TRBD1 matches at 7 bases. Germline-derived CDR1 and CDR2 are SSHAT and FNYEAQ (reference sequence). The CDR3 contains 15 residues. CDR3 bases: TGTGCTAGCAGCTTAGGGGACAGCCACTCCTACGAGCAGTACTTC. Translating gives CASSLGDSHSYEQYF.

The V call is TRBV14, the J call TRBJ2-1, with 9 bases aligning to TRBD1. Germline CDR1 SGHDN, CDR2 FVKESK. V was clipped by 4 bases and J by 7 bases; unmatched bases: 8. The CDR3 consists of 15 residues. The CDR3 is CASSPLTQGANEQFF. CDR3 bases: TGTGCCAGCAGCCCCCTGACACAGGGGGCGAATGAGCAGTTCTTC.

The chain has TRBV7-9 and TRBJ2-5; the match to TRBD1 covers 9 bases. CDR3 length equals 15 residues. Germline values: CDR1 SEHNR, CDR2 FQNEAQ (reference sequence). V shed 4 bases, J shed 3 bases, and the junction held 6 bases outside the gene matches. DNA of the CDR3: TGTGCCAGCAGCTCCCCCGGGACAGGGAAAGAGACCCAGTACTTC. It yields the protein CASSSPGTGKETQYF. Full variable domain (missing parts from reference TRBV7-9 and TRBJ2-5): DTGVSQNPRHKITKRGQNVTFRCDPISEHNRLYWYRQTLGQGPEFLTYFQNEAQLEKSRLLSDRFSAERPKGSFSTLEIQRTEQGDSAMYLCASSSPGTGKETQYFGPGTRLLVL.